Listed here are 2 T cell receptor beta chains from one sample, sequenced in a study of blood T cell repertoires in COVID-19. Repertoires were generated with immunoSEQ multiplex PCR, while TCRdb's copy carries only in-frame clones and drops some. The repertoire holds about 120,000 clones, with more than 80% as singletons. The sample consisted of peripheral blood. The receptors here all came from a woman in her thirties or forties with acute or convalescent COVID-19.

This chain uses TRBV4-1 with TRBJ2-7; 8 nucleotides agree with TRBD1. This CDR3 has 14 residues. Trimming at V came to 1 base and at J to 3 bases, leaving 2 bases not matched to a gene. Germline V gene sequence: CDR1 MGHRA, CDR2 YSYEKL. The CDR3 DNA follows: TGCGCCAGCAGCCAAGGGGACAGGCTCTACGAGCAGTACTTC. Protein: CASSQGDRLYEQYF.

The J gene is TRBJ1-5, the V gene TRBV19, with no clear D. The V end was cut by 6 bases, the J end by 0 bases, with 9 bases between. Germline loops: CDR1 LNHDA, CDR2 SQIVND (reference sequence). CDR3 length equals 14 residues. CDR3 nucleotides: TGTGCCAGTAGCGGCAGACTTAGCAATCAGCCCCAGCATTTT. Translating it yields CASSGRLSNQPQHF.